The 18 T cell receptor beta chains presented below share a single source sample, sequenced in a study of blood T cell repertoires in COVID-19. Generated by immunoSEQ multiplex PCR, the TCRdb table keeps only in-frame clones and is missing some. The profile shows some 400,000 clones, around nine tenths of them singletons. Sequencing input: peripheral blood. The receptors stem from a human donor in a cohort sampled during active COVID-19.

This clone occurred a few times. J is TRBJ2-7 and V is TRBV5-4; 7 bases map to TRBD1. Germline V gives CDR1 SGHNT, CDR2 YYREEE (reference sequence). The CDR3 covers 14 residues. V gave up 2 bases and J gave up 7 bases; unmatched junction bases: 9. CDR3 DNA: TGTGCCAGCAGCTTAGACAGGGAACCTCGGGAGCAGTACTTC. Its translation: CASSLDREPREQYF.

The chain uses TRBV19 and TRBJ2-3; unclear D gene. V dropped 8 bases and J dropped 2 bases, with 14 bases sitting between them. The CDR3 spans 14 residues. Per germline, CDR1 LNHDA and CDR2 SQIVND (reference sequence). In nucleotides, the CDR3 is TGTGCCAGTGGCCCTCAGGTGATCACAGATACGCAGTATTTT. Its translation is CASGPQVITDTQYF. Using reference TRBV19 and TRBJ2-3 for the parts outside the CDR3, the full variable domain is DGGITQSPKYLFRKEGQNVTLSCEQNLNHDAMYWYRQDPGQGLRLIYYSQIVNDFQKGDIAEGYSVSREKKESFPLTVTSAQKNPTAFYLCASGPQVITDTQYFGPGTRLTVL.

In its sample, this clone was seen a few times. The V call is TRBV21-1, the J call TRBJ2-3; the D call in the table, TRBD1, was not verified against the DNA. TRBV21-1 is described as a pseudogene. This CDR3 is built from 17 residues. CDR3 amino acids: CASSKASGQVDTDTQYF. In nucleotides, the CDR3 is TGTGCCAGCAGCAAAGCGTCAGGGCAGGTGGACACAGATACGCAGTATTTT.

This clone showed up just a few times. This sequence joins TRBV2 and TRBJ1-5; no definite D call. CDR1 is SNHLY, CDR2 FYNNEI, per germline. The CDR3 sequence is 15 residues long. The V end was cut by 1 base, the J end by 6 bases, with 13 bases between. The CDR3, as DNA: TGTGCCAGCAGTGAAGGTGTCAGTGGGCGTCAGCCCCAGCATTTT. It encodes CASSEGVSGRQPQHF.

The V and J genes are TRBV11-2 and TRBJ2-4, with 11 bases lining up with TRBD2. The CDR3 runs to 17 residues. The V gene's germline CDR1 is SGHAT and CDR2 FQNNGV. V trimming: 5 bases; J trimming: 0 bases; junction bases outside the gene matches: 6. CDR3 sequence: CASSVKLAGAAKNIQYF. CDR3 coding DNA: TGTGCCAGCAGCGTAAAACTAGCGGGAGCAGCCAAAAACATTCAGTACTTC. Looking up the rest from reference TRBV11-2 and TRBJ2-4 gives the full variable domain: EAGVAQSPRYKIIEKRQSVAFWCNPISGHATLYWYQQILGQGPKLLIQFQNNGVVDDSQLPKDRFSAERLKGVDSTLKIQPAKLEDSAVYLCASSVKLAGAAKNIQYFGAGTRLSVL.

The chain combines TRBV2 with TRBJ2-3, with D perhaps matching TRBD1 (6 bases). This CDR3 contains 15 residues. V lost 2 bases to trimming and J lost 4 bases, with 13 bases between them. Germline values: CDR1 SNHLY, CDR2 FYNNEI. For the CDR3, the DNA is TGTGCCAGCAGTGAATGGCACAGGGATTCAGATACGCAGTATTTT. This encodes CASSEWHRDSDTQYF.

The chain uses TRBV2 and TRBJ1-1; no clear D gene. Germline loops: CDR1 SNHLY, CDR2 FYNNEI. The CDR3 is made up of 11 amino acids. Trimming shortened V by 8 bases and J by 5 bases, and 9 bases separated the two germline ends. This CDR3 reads CASSVRTEAFF. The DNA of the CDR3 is TGTGCCAGCTCGGTACGGACTGAAGCTTTCTTT.

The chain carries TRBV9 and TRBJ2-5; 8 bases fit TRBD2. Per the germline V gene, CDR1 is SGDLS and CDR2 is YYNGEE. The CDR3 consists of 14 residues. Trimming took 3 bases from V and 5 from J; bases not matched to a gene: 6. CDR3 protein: CASSAGGARETQYF. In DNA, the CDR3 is TGTGCCAGCAGCGCCGGGGGGGCCCGGGAGACCCAGTACTTC.

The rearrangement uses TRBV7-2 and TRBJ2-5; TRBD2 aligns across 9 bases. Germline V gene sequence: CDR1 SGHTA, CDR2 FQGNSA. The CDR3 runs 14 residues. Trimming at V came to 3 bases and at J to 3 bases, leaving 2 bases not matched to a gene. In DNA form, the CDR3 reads TGTGCCAGCAGCTTGACTAGCGGAAAAGAGACCCAGTACTTC. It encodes CASSLTSGKETQYF.

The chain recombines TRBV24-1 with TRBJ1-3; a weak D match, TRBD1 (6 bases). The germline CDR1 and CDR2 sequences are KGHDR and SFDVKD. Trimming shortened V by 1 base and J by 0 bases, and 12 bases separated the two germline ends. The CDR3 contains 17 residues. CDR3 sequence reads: CATSDFRGRFSGNTIYF. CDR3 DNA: TGTGCCACCAGTGATTTCAGGGGCCGCTTCTCTGGAAACACCATATATTTT.

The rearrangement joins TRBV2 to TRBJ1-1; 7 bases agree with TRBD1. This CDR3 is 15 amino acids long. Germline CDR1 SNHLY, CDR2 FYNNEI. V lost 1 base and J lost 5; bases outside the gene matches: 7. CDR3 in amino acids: CASSEDRGPWTEAFF. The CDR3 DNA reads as TGTGCCAGCAGTGAAGACAGGGGCCCGTGGACTGAAGCTTTCTTT.

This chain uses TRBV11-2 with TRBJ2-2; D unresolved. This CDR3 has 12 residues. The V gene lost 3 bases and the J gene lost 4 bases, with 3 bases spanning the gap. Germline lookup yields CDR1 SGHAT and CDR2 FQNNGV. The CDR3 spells CASSFSTGELFF. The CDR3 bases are TGTGCCAGCAGCTTCTCCACCGGGGAGCTGTTTTTT. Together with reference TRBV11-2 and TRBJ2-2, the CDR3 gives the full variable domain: EAGVAQSPRYKIIEKRQSVAFWCNPISGHATLYWYQQILGQGPKLLIQFQNNGVVDDSQLPKDRFSAERLKGVDSTLKIQPAKLEDSAVYLCASSFSTGELFFGEGSRLTVL.

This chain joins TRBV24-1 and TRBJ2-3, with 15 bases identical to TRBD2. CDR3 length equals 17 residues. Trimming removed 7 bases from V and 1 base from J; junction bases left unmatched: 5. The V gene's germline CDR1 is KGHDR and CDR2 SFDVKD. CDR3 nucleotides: TGTGCCACCAGCCGGACTAGCGGGAGGGGTGGCACAGATACGCAGTATTTT. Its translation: CATSRTSGRGGTDTQYF.

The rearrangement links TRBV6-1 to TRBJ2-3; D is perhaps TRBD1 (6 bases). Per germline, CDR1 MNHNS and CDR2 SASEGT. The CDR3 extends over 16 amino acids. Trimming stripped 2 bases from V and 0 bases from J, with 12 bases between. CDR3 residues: CASSEPTGSSTDTQYF. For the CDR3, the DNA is TGTGCCAGCAGTGAACCTACAGGGTCTAGCACAGATACGCAGTATTTT.

The CDR3 sequence is CASSTGGRGTDTQYF. Written as DNA, the CDR3 is TGTGCCAGTAGTACCGGAGGCAGGGGGACAGATACGCAGTATTTT. The chain employs TRBV19 and TRBJ2-3; 7 bases match TRBD1. Germline V gene lookup returns CDR1 LNHDA and CDR2 SQIVND (reference sequence). This CDR3 region has 15 residues. V lost 4 bases and J lost 3; bases outside the gene matches: 7.

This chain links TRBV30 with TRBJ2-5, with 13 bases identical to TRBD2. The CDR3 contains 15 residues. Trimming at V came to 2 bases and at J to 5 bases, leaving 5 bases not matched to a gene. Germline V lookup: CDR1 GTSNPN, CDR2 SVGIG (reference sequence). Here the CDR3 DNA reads TGTGCCTGGAGTCCTGGACTAGCGGGGGATGAGACCCAGTACTTC. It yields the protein CAWSPGLAGDETQYF.

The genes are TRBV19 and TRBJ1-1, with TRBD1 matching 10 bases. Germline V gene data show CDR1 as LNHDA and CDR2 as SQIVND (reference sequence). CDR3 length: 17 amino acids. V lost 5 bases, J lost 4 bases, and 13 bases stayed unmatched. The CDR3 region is CASSLRGQGDLITEAFF. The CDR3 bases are TGTGCCAGTAGTCTACGCGGACAGGGGGATTTAATCACTGAAGCTTTCTTT.

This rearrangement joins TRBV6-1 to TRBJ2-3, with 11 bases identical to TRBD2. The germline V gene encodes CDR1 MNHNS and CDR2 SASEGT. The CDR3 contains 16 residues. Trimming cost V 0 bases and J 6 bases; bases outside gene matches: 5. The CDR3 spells CASSEARLAGTDTQYF. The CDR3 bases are TGTGCCAGCAGTGAAGCCAGACTAGCGGGAACCGATACGCAGTATTTT.